This passage covers 4 T cell receptor beta chains from one sample sequenced in a study of cytomegalovirus exposure and HLA in healthy donors. 60 Vbeta and 13 Jbeta primers were used in PCR. Profiling relied on immunoSEQ multiplex PCR, and the TCRdb table lists in-frame clones only, not all of them. Altogether around 150,000 clones are present, approximately 88% being singletons, with the ten largest covering about 1.4%. The sample comprised PBMCs. These receptors all stem from a woman aged 18-29 years in good health and CMV-seronegative.

This clone was detected a few times. The chain is built from TRBV27 and TRBJ2-2; 8 positions agree with TRBD2. This CDR3 is 18 amino acids long. In germline, CDR1 is MNHEY, CDR2 SMNVEV (reference sequence). J was trimmed by 6 bases and V by 1 base; bases with no gene match: 13. CDR3 sequence (DNA): TGTGCCAGCAGTTTATATCGGAAGGGAAGCGGGGGACCCGGGGAGCTGTTTTTT. It codes for CASSLYRKGSGGPGELFF.

This clone has a single count. The CDR3 sequence: CASSYTGGDDGYTF. CDR3 DNA: TGTGCCAGCAGTTATACAGGGGGAGACGATGGCTACACCTTC. J is TRBJ1-2 and V is TRBV6-5, with 8 bases lining up with TRBD1. V dropped 3 bases and J dropped 6; count of bases not matched to a gene: 6. The germline gives CDR1 MNHEY, CDR2 SVGAGI. CDR3 length: 14 residues.

The chain carries TRBV11-2 and TRBJ2-5; D is perhaps TRBD2 (6 bases). Trimming removed 1 base at V and 7 bases at J, with 16 bases between. Germline V gene data show CDR1 as SGHAT and CDR2 as FQNNGV. The CDR3 totals 15 residues. The CDR3 region has the DNA TGTGCCAGCAGCTTAGGCGGGGCCCTAACGGGGACCCAGTACTTC. Translating it yields CASSLGGALTGTQYF.

J is TRBJ1-2 and V is TRBV6-1; D is unresolved. V was shortened by 7 bases and J by 0 bases, with 9 bases between the two germline ends. Germline CDR1 MNHNS, CDR2 SASEGT. The CDR3 contains 13 residues. This CDR3 reads CASIGEANYGYTF. CDR3 DNA sequence: TGTGCCAGCATTGGTGAGGCTAACTATGGCTACACCTTC.